These 30 T cell receptor beta chains came from one sample sequenced in a study of T cells in women clearing cervical HPV infection (dated by TCRdb to 2016 to 2019). Libraries were made using the immunoSEQ multiplex PCR assay. Entries here come from immuneACCESS through TCRdb and include only in-frame sequences with V and J called. Some clones fail to appear in such tables; in the studies checked, an unresolved V gene covers under half of the shortfall, and the cause of the remainder is unknown. This specimen's table enumerates 25,000 to 35,000 clones. 8.4% of the sample belongs to the ten largest clones. Sequencing was carried out using blood buffy coat. These receptors originate from a woman aged 18-70 years with a cervical HPV16 infection that either progressed to CIN3+ or cleared (not recorded which).

On this clone itself: The read terminates 3 residues before the CDR3 end, so the remaining end is supplied by the germline J gene. The chain joins TRBV9 to TRBJ1-1; D remains unclear. Looked up from germline, CDR1 is SGDLS and CDR2 is YYNGEE. The germline V and J ends were trimmed by 3 bases and 1 base, with 13 bases remaining between them. The CDR3 runs to 15 residues. This chain's CDR3 is CASSEPGLRNTEAFF. Incomplete CDR3 DNA: TGTGCCAGCAGCGAACCTGGGCTACGGAACACTGAA.

As regards this clone: The observed sequence ends 3 residues before the CDR3 terminus, with the missing tail filled in from the germline J gene. The chain recombines TRBV5-1 with TRBJ2-1, with 14 bases fitting TRBD2. The CDR3 extends over 16 amino acids. The V gene end was trimmed by 4 bases and the J gene end by 8 bases; junction bases not matched to a gene: 8. Germline-derived CDR1 and CDR2 are SGHRS and YFSETQ. The CDR3: CASSPEGLAGVDEQFF. The covered CDR3 bases are TGCGCCAGCAGCCCAGAGGGACTAGCGGGGGTCGATGAG.

As concerns this clone: Read data end 3 residues before the CDR3 end; the end is taken from the germline J gene. This chain links TRBV7-6 with TRBJ2-3, with TRBD2 identical over 13 bases. The CDR3 contains 15 residues. Per germline, CDR1 SGHVS and CDR2 FNYEAQ. Losses at the gene ends were 5 bases for V and 5 bases for J; bases not matched to a gene: 4. The sequenced CDR3 bases are TGTGCCAGCAGCAAAACTAGCGGGAGGGTAGATACG. Amino acids: CASSKTSGRVDT. The whole CDR3 region reads CASSKTSGRVDTQYF.

In regard to this clone: The CDR3 end lies 3 residues beyond the end of the read and is filled in from the germline J gene. This chain uses TRBV2 with TRBJ2-1, with 10 nucleotides matching TRBD1. Trimming cost V 5 bases and J 8 bases; bases outside gene matches: 3. The CDR3 has 13 residues. Germline CDR1 SNHLY, CDR2 FYNNEI. This chain's CDR3 is CASSRQGAHEQFF. CDR3 DNA (partial): TGTGCCAGCAGTAGACAGGGGGCCCATGAG.

Details on this clone: The read terminates 3 residues before the CDR3 end, so the remaining end is supplied by the germline J gene. J is TRBJ1-2 and V is TRBV6-2 or TRBV6-3; D is possibly TRBD1 (5 bases). V was pared by 8 bases and J by 4 bases, with 14 bases between. CDR3 length equals 13 residues. Germline assignment: CDR1 MNHEY and CDR2 SVGEGT. CDR3 bases read: TGTGCCAGCGTCACCGACAGTCTCTATGGC. This codes for CASVTDSLYG. The entire CDR3 protein reads CASVTDSLYGYTF.

About this clone itself: The read terminates 3 residues ahead of where the CDR3 ends, so the germline J gene completes it. The chain is built from TRBV4-1 and TRBJ2-7; D remains unclear. Trimming cost V 0 bases and J 5 bases, with 11 bases left between them. This CDR3 is 14 amino acids long. CDR1 MGHRA and CDR2 YSYEKL come from the germline V gene. The DNA read from the CDR3 is TGCGCCAGCAGCCAAGAGGTCCGAAAGGACGAG. Its translation is CASSQEVRKDE. The CDR3 reads in full as CASSQEVRKDEQYF.

Note on this clone: The read gets to within 3 residues of the CDR3 end, and the germline J gene fills in the rest. Within the sample, other DNA sequences also encode this same CDR3. This rearrangement joins TRBV7-9 to TRBJ1-1, with D perhaps TRBD1 (5 bases). Germline CDR1 reads SEHNR; CDR2 reads FQNEAQ (reference sequence). The CDR3 length is 12 residues. CDR3: CASSRQGREAFF. Partial CDR3 DNA: TGTGCCAGCAGCCGGCAGGGTAGGGAA.

A remark on this clone: The sequence runs out 3 residues before the end of the CDR3; the remainder is reconstructed from the germline J gene. This sequence joins TRBV10-1 and TRBJ2-1; 13 nucleotides line up with TRBD2. Germline loops: CDR1 WNHNN, CDR2 SYGVQD (reference sequence). The ends lost 6 bases at V and 8 bases at J; junction bases unmatched: 10. CDR3 length: 16 amino acids. CDR3 protein: CASRWTSGSKGDEQFF. The sequenced part of the CDR3 DNA is TGCGCCAGCAGATGGACTAGCGGGAGTAAAGGCGATGAG.

Regarding this clone: The CDR3 goes on 3 residues after the read ends, and that part is filled in from the germline J gene. The J gene is TRBJ2-7, the V gene TRBV20-1, with TRBD1 matching over 9 bases. The CDR3 is made up of 13 amino acids. Germline loops: CDR1 DFQATT, CDR2 SNEGSKA (reference sequence). Trimming cost V 3 bases and J 4 bases; bases outside gene matches: 4. CDR3 residues: CSASGQGNYEQYF. Partial CDR3 DNA: TGCAGTGCTAGCGGACAGGGGAATTACGAG.

As to this clone: The CDR3 end is not reached by the read, which stops 3 residues before it; the germline J gene fills it in. V and J are TRBV7-9 and TRBJ1-2, with a weak D call TRBD1 (5 bases). Germline assignment: CDR1 SEHNR and CDR2 FQNEAQ (reference sequence). The length of the CDR3 is 12 residues. V gave up 5 bases and J gave up 7 bases, with 11 bases separating them. This CDR3 is CASSTARVGYTF. CDR3 DNA (partial): TGTGCCAGCAGCACGGCCAGGGTTGGC.

On this clone: The CDR3 end falls 3 residues outside the read, so it is completed with the germline J gene. The gene calls are TRBV29-1 and TRBJ1-2, with 7 positions matching TRBD1. The CDR3 totals 13 residues. The trim removed 3 bases at V and 4 bases at J, leaving 5 bases unmatched. Germline V gene lookup returns CDR1 SQVTM and CDR2 ANQGSEA. Incomplete CDR3 DNA: TGCAGCGTTGAGACAGGGTTGCTCTATGGC. Amino acid sequence: CSVETGLLYG. The whole CDR3 sequence is CSVETGLLYGYTF.

Details on this clone: The CDR3 extends 3 residues past the end of the read, so its final part is completed from the germline J gene. The rearrangement joins TRBV2 to TRBJ2-2; maybe TRBD2 (6 bases). Germline CDR1 and CDR2: SNHLY and FYNNEI. This CDR3 region has 11 residues. Partial CDR3 DNA: TGTGCCACCCAGGGAGGTGAAAAG. Translated: CATQGGEK. The complete CDR3 protein is CATQGGEKLFF.

On this clone itself: Read data end 3 residues before the CDR3 end; the end is taken from the germline J gene. V usage is TRBV29-1 and J usage is TRBJ1-2; TRBD1 matches at 11 bases. Trimming removed 7 bases from V and 4 bases from J; junction bases left unmatched: 8. Germline V gives CDR1 SQVTM, CDR2 ANQGSEA. CDR3 length equals 14 residues. Partial CDR3 DNA: TGCAGCGCTACTTCTGGACAGGGGGCCTATGGC. This gives the protein CSATSGQGAYG. The whole CDR3 protein reads CSATSGQGAYGYTF.

Comments on this clone: The read ends 3 residues early relative to the CDR3; the germline J gene fills the gap. The chain recombines TRBV12-5 with TRBJ2-5; D might be TRBD1 (6 bases). CDR3 length equals 14 residues. The V gene's germline CDR1 is LGHNT and CDR2 FRNRAP. Trimming left V 4 bases short and J 4 bases short, with 13 bases between. This CDR3 is CASGSGVLGETQYF. The CDR3 bases that were read are TGTGCTAGTGGTTCAGGGGTCTTGGGAGAGACC.

On this clone: The read terminates 3 residues ahead of where the CDR3 ends, so the germline J gene completes it. The V call is TRBV20-1, the J call TRBJ1-2; 9 nucleotides align to TRBD1. Germline V gene sequence: CDR1 DFQATT, CDR2 SNEGSKA (reference sequence). This CDR3 is built from 12 residues. The CDR3 sequence is CSAEQGALGYTF. Incomplete CDR3 DNA: TGCAGTGCAGAACAGGGGGCGTTGGGC.

The DNA read from the CDR3 is TGTGCCAGCAGCTTAACTGGGGGCGGCTATGGT. It codes for CASSLTGGGYG. The whole CDR3 region reads CASSLTGGGYGQYF. The genes are TRBV7-2 and TRBJ2-4; perhaps TRBD1 as D (6 bases). Read sequence stops 3 residues before the CDR3 end, and the germline J gene provides the missing end. Per the germline V gene, CDR1 is SGHTA and CDR2 is FQGNSA. This CDR3 has 14 amino acids.

Points on this clone: The sequenced fragment ends 3 residues before the CDR3 boundary, so the rest is inferred from the germline J gene. The chain is built from TRBV20-1 and TRBJ2-3; 11 bases line up with TRBD2. Germline CDR1 DFQATT, CDR2 SNEGSKA (reference sequence). The CDR3 has 15 amino acids. V was clipped by 4 bases and J by 4 bases; unmatched bases: 7. The chain's CDR3 is CSATPTSGRADTQYF. The CDR3 DNA, read in part, is TGCAGTGCTACTCCCACTAGCGGGAGAGCAGATACG.

Regarding this clone: The read is 3 residues too short to cover the CDR3 end, so that end is filled in from the germline J gene. Other DNA sequences in this sample translate to the same CDR3. The chain employs TRBV2 and TRBJ1-6, with 9 bases matching TRBD1. After removal of 6 bases from V and 8 bases from J, the junction contained 2 bases not matched to a gene. Germline values: CDR1 SNHLY, CDR2 FYNNEI. The CDR3 is 13 residues long. The covered CDR3 bases are TGTGCCAGCAGGGGACAGGGCCATTCACCC. It specifies CASRGQGHSP. The full CDR3 reads CASRGQGHSPLHF.

A word on this clone: The read terminates 3 residues before the CDR3 end, so the remaining end is supplied by the germline J gene. V usage is TRBV20-1 and J usage is TRBJ2-3; possible D gene TRBD1, 6 bases. This CDR3 region has 14 residues. Trimming took off 3 bases at V and 3 bases at J, with 13 bases between the two ends. Germline V gives CDR1 DFQATT, CDR2 SNEGSKA (reference sequence). CDR3 DNA, as far as it was read: TGCAGTGCTAGGAGGCAGGGGATAACAGATACG. Residues: CSARRQGITDT. The CDR3 as a whole reads CSARRQGITDTQYF.

With regard to this clone: The read comes to an end 3 residues before the CDR3 does, leaving the germline J gene to fill in the end. The chain carries TRBV6-2 or TRBV6-3 and TRBJ1-1; tentative D call: TRBD1 (6 bases). The germline gives CDR1 MNHEY, CDR2 SVGEGT. CDR3 size: 16 residues. The ends were cut back, 0 bases at V and 3 bases at J, with 14 bases in the middle. CDR3 residues: CASSYSPPGVDTEAFF. The sequenced part of the CDR3 DNA is TGTGCCAGCAGTTACTCCCCCCCAGGGGTCGACACTGAA.

Worth noting for this clone: Read data end 3 residues before the CDR3 end; the end is taken from the germline J gene. This chain joins TRBV7-2 and TRBJ2-2; tentative D call: TRBD2 (5 bases). CDR3 size: 13 residues. Germline V gene lookup returns CDR1 SGHTA and CDR2 FQGNSA. The ends were cut back, 5 bases at V and 5 bases at J, with 9 bases in the middle. The chain's CDR3 is CASSPGLTGELFF. Incomplete CDR3 DNA: TGTGCCAGCAGCCCCGGACTTACCGGGGAG.

A remark on this clone: The read is 3 residues too short to cover the CDR3 end, so that end is filled in from the germline J gene. The V gene is TRBV7-9, the J gene TRBJ2-1, with D perhaps TRBD2 (5 bases). Per germline, CDR1 SEHNR and CDR2 FQNEAQ (reference sequence). The V and J ends lost 1 base and 8 bases respectively, with 15 bases between them. The CDR3 contains 15 residues. CDR3 amino acids: CASSLGLALEDEQFF. The covered CDR3 bases are TGTGCCAGCAGCTTAGGTCTAGCACTGGAGGATGAG.

This clone ranks as medium-sized (0.01 to 0.1%) in terms of frequency. The CDR3 end is not reached by the read, which stops 3 residues before it; the germline J gene fills it in. The V gene is TRBV18, the J gene TRBJ2-3; no clear D. This CDR3 is 15 amino acids long. Germline V gene data show CDR1 as KGHSH and CDR2 as LQKENI. V gave up 2 bases and J gave up 0 bases, with 9 bases separating them. The CDR3 bases that were read are TGTGCCAGCTCACCAAGGGCAGCTAGCACAGATACG. Translation gives CASSPRAASTDT. The whole CDR3 protein reads CASSPRAASTDTQYF.

With respect to this clone: The sequenced fragment ends 3 residues before the CDR3 boundary, so the rest is inferred from the germline J gene. This chain uses TRBV20-1 with TRBJ1-4, with a tentative D call TRBD1 (5 bases). Germline CDR1 DFQATT, CDR2 SNEGSKA (reference sequence). The CDR3 contains 14 residues. The V and J ends lost 2 bases and 7 bases respectively, with 14 bases between them. The CDR3 bases that were read are TGCAGTGCTAGACTCGCCAGGGTTTCTGAAAAA. Its protein is CSARLARVSEK. The full CDR3 protein reads CSARLARVSEKLFF.

CDR3 in amino acids: CASSLRGGLVGLDGYTF. CDR3 DNA, as far as it was read: TGTGCCAGCAGCTTAAGGGGGGGTTTAGTAGGCTTGGATGGC. This chain connects TRBV7-3 to TRBJ1-2, with D possibly matching TRBD1 (5 bases). The CDR3 end lies 3 residues beyond the end of the read and is filled in from the germline J gene. The CDR3 is 17 residues long. The V and J ends lost 1 base and 6 bases respectively, with 21 bases between them. The V gene's germline CDR1 is SGHTA and CDR2 FQGTGA.

With regard to this clone: From the germline J gene comes the end of the CDR3, since the read stops 3 residues before it. V usage is TRBV20-1 and J usage is TRBJ1-6; maybe TRBD1 (5 bases). V gave up 2 bases and J gave up 7 bases, with 6 bases separating them. The CDR3 loop spans 12 amino acids. Per germline, CDR1 DFQATT and CDR2 SNEGSKA (reference sequence). CDR3 region: CSARKGNSPLHF. The covered CDR3 bases are TGCAGTGCTAGAAAGGGGAATTCACCC.

Points on this clone: Read sequence stops 3 residues before the CDR3 end, and the germline J gene provides the missing end. J is TRBJ1-1 and V is TRBV2; possibly TRBD1 for D (5 bases). This CDR3 comprises 16 residues. Germline lookup yields CDR1 SNHLY and CDR2 FYNNEI. V gave up 6 bases and J gave up 4 bases, with 21 bases separating them. The DNA read from the CDR3 is TGTGCCAGCAGAGGTGTGGGGGGGGGTTTGCCCACTGAA. Its protein is CASRGVGGGLPTE. Given in full, the CDR3 is CASRGVGGGLPTEAFF.

Measured by frequency, this clone is large. The sequenced fragment ends 3 residues before the CDR3 boundary, so the rest is inferred from the germline J gene. The genes are TRBV7-2 and TRBJ2-5; D ambiguous. The germline V and J ends were trimmed by 8 bases and 2 bases, with 3 bases remaining between them. The CDR3 runs 10 residues. Germline CDR1 reads SGHTA; CDR2 reads FQGNSA. The part of the CDR3 DNA that was read is TGTGCCAGCTCTCAAGAGACC. Translated, it gives CASSQET. The full CDR3 sequence reads CASSQETQYF.

Comments on this clone: From the germline J gene comes the end of the CDR3, since the read stops 3 residues before it. V usage is TRBV7-9 and J usage is TRBJ2-7, with 8 bases matching TRBD1. Germline assignment: CDR1 SEHNR and CDR2 FQNEAQ (reference sequence). After removal of 7 bases from V and 2 bases from J, the junction contained 7 bases not matched to a gene. There are 14 residues in the CDR3. This chain's CDR3 is CASIPRDRPYEQYF. The CDR3 bases that were read are TGTGCCAGCATCCCCCGGGACAGGCCCTACGAG.

As regards this clone: The read terminates 3 residues ahead of where the CDR3 ends, so the germline J gene completes it. The chain is built from TRBV30 and TRBJ1-2; TRBD1 is a possible D gene (5 bases). CDR1 is GTSNPN and CDR2 is SVGIG in the germline V gene (reference sequence). Trimming shortened V by 3 bases and J by 4 bases, and 15 bases separated the two germline ends. CDR3 length equals 14 residues. The DNA read from the CDR3 is TGTGCCTGGAGCCTAACCGGGGGTGGCTATGGC. Protein: CAWSLTGGGYG. The entire CDR3 protein is CAWSLTGGGYGYTF.